This entry is about one T cell receptor (beta chain). The antigen is undetermined. MiXCR, applied by TCRdb to the 5' RACE reads, yields one record per CDR3 protein. The sample includes about 130,000 distinct CDR3 sequences, roughly 10% seen only once; the top ten take 40%. V trimming: 9 bases; J trimming: 4 bases; junction bases outside the gene matches: 15. This CDR3 region has 16 residues. The germline gives CDR1 SGHDN, CDR2 FVKESK. The sample originates from a study of T cells after yellow fever vaccination. Findings and limits, study-wide: Though weaker, the secondary response peaked faster, on day 5 versus 15. Re-detected after boosting: most primary clones, almost 98% of CD4 and 75% to 90% of CD8.

The sequence was obtained from a man between 18 and 35 years old who received the YFV17D yellow fever vaccine. The gene calls are TRBV14 and TRBJ2-1; 7 bases fit TRBD1. The specimen was CD8+ T cells sorted from PBMCs, collected on the day of the yellow fever booster vaccination. The CDR3 region is CARSVTRDRTYNEQFF. The DNA for the CDR3 is TGTGCCAGAAGTGTGACCCGGGACAGAACTTACAATGAGCAGTTCTTC. The variable domain in full, completed from reference TRBV14 and TRBJ2-1, reads EAGVTQFPSHSVIEKGQTVTLRCDPISGHDNLYWYRRVMGKEIKFLLHFVKESKQDESGMPNNRFLAERTGGTYSTLKVQPAELEDSGVYFCARSVTRDRTYNEQFFGPGTRLTVL.